The entry that follows covers one TCR beta chain sequence. Sequencing used immunoSEQ multiplex PCR; TCRdb keeps in-frame clones, though not all of them. The table lists tens of thousands of clones, roughly nine tenths of them singletons. The CDR3 spans 14 residues. The ends lost 1 base at V and 4 bases at J; junction bases unmatched: 3. Germline V gene data show CDR1 as SGHNT and CDR2 as YYREEE (reference sequence). The sample comes from a study of OX40 agonist ivuxolimab in advanced cancers. For the study at large: Patients with hepatocellular carcinoma, melanoma, renal cell or head and neck cancer made up the dose-escalation patients.

Exclusion applied to patients with autoimmune disease history or systemic immunosuppression. The sequences come from CD4+ or CD8+ T cells sorted from blood, collected in a trial of the OX40 agonist ivuxolimab. The chain combines TRBV5-4 with TRBJ2-5, with 8 bases aligning to TRBD2. The source is an adult with an advanced solid tumor such as melanoma, head and neck, liver or kidney cancer. CDR3 amino acids: CASSLTSGRETQYF. The DNA for the CDR3 is TGTGCCAGCAGCTTGACTAGCGGAAGAGAGACCCAGTACTTC.